These 6 T cell receptor beta chains originate from one sample sequenced in a study of a mutant IDH1 vaccine in newly diagnosed glioma. These TCRs are of unknown antigen specificity. As to time point: week 23, last vaccination. Doses comprised 300 ug of mutant IDH1 20-mer peptide each, plus topical imiquimod. Sequenced by immunoSEQ multiplex PCR; TCRdb stores in-frame clones only, minus some. In the table there are just over 65,000 clones, nearly 85% of which are singletons. Sequenced material: PBMCs, taken from a glioma patient whose treatment included an IDH1 peptide vaccine. These receptors all stem from a man between 18 and 35 years old with glioma.

This chain uses TRBV7-8 with TRBJ1-6; D is unresolved. The germline V gene encodes CDR1 SGHVS and CDR2 FQNEAQ. There are 14 residues in the CDR3. V was cut by 5 bases and J by 2 bases, with 7 bases left in between. In DNA, the CDR3 is TGTGCCAGCAGCGAGGGAGCCTATAATTCACCCCTCCACTTT. Residues: CASSEGAYNSPLHF.

This clone was found a few times. V and J are TRBV30 and TRBJ1-5, with D perhaps TRBD1 (5 bases). This CDR3 is 13 amino acids long. The V end was cut by 8 bases, the J end by 4 bases, with 15 bases between. The germline V gene encodes CDR1 GTSNPN and CDR2 SVGIG (reference sequence). The CDR3 sequence: CAHSLGVNQPQHF. The CDR3 DNA reads TGTGCCCACTCCTTAGGGGTAAATCAGCCCCAGCATTTT. Using reference TRBV30 and TRBJ1-5 for the parts outside the CDR3, the full variable domain is SQTIHQWPATLVQPVGSPLSLECTVEGTSNPNLYWYRQAAGRGLQLLFYSVGIGQISSEVPQNLSASRPQDRQFILSSKKLLLSDSGFYLCAHSLGVNQPQHFGDGTRLSIL.

This clone has a handful of counts. V gene TRBV7-6 combines with J gene TRBJ2-5; D remains ambiguous. Germline V lookup: CDR1 SGHVS, CDR2 FNYEAQ. The CDR3 sequence is 11 residues long. V was clipped by 5 bases and J by 7 bases, with 8 bases between them. CDR3 amino acids: CASSPGGTQYF. The CDR3 coding sequence is TGTGCCAGCAGCCCCGGCGGGACCCAGTACTTC.

The chain couples TRBV5-1 to TRBJ2-7, with D unresolved. Deletions cut 2 bases from V and 0 bases from J, with 9 bases between. Per the germline V gene, CDR1 is SGHRS and CDR2 is YFSETQ. The CDR3 extends over 14 amino acids. The CDR3 nucleotides read TGCGCCAGCAGCTTTGGTGTGAGCTCCTACGAGCAGTACTTC. Translation: CASSFGVSSYEQYF.

The chain is built from TRBV2 and TRBJ2-5, with 10 nucleotides matching TRBD1. The CDR3 contains 16 residues. Germline V CDR1 and CDR2: SNHLY, FYNNEI. The junction had 8 bases not matched to a gene; V was cut back by 5 bases and J by 2 bases. The DNA of the CDR3 is TGTGCCAGCAGTCCCGGCCGGACAGGGGGTCAAGAGACCCAGTACTTC. Amino acids: CASSPGRTGGQETQYF.

The rearrangement links TRBV19 to TRBJ1-2; D gene uncertain. This CDR3 has 18 residues. Between the trimmed V and J ends, which lost 5 bases and 4 bases, there was a span of 26 bases. The germline V gene has CDR1 LNHDA and CDR2 SQIVND (reference sequence). Here the CDR3 DNA reads TGTGCCAGTAGTCCCGGAAACAGAGGCCCTTCGAAAGGCTATGGCTACACCTTC. Its protein is CASSPGNRGPSKGYGYTF.